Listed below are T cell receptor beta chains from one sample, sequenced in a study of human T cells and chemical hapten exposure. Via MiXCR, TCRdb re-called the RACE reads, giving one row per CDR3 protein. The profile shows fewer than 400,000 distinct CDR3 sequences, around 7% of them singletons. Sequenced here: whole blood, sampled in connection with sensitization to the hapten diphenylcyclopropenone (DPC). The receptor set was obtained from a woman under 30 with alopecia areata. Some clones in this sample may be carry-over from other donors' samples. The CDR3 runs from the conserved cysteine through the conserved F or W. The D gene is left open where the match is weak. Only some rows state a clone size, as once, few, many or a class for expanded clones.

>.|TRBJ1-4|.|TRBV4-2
TGTGCCAGCAGCCAAGTTGCAGGGGCCGGGGAAAAACTGTTTTTT
CASSQVAGAGEKLFF
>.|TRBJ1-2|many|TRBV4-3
TGCGCCAGCAGCCAAGATGTTGAGCAGGGATTGAACTATGGCTACACCTTC
CASSQDVEQGLNYGYTF
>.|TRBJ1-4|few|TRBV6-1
TGTGCCAGCACCCAGACCTACTCTCGTGAAAAACTGTTTTTT
CASTQTYSREKLFF
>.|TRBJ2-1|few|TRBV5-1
TGCGCCAGCAGCGGGGCACTAGGGGCCCATGAGCAGTTCTTC
CASSGALGAHEQFF
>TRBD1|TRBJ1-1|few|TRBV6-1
TGTGCCAGCAGTAAAGGGACAGGGCACACTGAAGCTTTCTTT
CASSKGTGHTEAFF
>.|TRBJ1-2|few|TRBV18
TGTGCCAGCTCACCACCTTCCACAAGGGGACAAAACTATGGCTACACCTTC
CASSPPSTRGQNYGYTF
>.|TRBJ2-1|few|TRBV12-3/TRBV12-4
TGTGCCAGCAGCCGGACACAGAACTACAATGAGCAGTTCTTC
CASSRTQNYNEQFF
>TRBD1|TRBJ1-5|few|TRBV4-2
TGTGCCAGCAGTACAGGGGTAGCGGAGCCCCAGCATTTT
CASSTGVAEPQHF
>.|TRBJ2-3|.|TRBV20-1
TGCAGTGCTAGTCCCGAGAGCAGGGCGGTTGGAGATACGCAGTATTTT
CSASPESRAVGDTQYF
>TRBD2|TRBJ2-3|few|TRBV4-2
TGTGCCAGCAGCCAAGATCAGCCAGCGGGGGGAACAGATACGCAGTATTTT
CASSQDQPAGGTDTQYF
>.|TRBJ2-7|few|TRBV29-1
TGCAGCGTTTTCTCCGCAGCAGGGGAGCAGTACTTC
CSVFSAAGEQYF
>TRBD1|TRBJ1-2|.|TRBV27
TGTGCCAGCAGTTTATCCCGGGACAGCATCTATGGCTACACCTTC
CASSLSRDSIYGYTF
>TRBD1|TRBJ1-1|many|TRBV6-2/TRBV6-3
TGTGCCAGCAGTCAGGGGGACACTGAAGCTTTCTTT
CASSQGDTEAFF
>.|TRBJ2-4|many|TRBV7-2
TGTGCCAGCAGCTTAGGGGGTTCCCAAAACATTCAGTACTTC
CASSLGGSQNIQYF
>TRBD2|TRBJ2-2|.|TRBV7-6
TGTGCCAGCAGCTTAGGAAGACTAGCGGAAAACACCGGGGAGCTGTTTTTT
CASSLGRLAENTGELFF
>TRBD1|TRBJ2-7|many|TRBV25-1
TGTGCCAGCAGTGAATCGGTACAGGGGGACGAGCAGTACTTC
CASSESVQGDEQYF
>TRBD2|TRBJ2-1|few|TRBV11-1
TGTGCCAGCAGCTTAACGGGGGGGGTAGGTGAGCAGTTCTTC
CASSLTGGVGEQFF
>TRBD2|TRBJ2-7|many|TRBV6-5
TGTGCCAGCAGTAGGACTAGCGGGGGCTACGAGCAGTACTTC
CASSRTSGGYEQYF
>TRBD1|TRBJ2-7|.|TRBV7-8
TGTGCCAGCAGCTTAGCCCGTGAACAGGGGATCTACGAGCAGTACTTC
CASSLAREQGIYEQYF
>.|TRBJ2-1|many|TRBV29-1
TGCAGCGCTGATGGGGGACCCTTATACAATGAGCAGTTCTTC
CSADGGPLYNEQFF
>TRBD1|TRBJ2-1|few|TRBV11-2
TGTGCCAGCAGCTCGATGGGACAGGGGTTGGGGCAGTTCTTC
CASSSMGQGLGQFF
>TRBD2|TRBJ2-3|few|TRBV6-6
TGTGCCAGCAGTTACCCCCGGGGGGGCGGGGCAGATACGCAGTATTTT
CASSYPRGGGADTQYF
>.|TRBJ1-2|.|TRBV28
TGTGCCAGCATAGACAGCCTCACTAACTATGGCTACACCTTC
CASIDSLTNYGYTF
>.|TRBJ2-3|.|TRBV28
TGTGCCAGCATGGGCGGGGGCAGCACAGATACGCAGTATTTT
CASMGGGSTDTQYF
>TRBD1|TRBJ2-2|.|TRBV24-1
TGTGCCACCAGTGATTCAGGACAGGGGGCGAACACCGGGGAGCTGTTTTTT
CATSDSGQGANTGELFF
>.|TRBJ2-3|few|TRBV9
TGTGCCAGCAGCGCCCCAACCGCGGTGGGGGGCCGTCAGCAGTATTTT
CASSAPTAVGGRQQYF
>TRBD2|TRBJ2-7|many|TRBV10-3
TGTGCCACCATTGGGACTAGCGGGGGACGCTCCTACGAGCAGTACTTC
CATIGTSGGRSYEQYF
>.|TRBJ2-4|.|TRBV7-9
TGTGCCAGCAGCGCCCCTGCCATAGCCAAAAACATTCAGTACTTC
CASSAPAIAKNIQYF
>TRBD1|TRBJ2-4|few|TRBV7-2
TGTGCCAGCAGATCGTATACAGGGGGCGCTTTCAAAAACATTCAGTACTTC
CASRSYTGGAFKNIQYF
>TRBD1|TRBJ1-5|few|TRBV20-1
TGCAGTGCTAGGGGGACAGACATACAGCCCCAGCATTTT
CSARGTDIQPQHF
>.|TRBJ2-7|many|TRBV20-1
TGCAGTGCTAGACCTCGTTCAGGGGACTTCCCCTACGAGCAGTACTTC
CSARPRSGDFPYEQYF